This T cell receptor (beta chain) was sequenced in a study of T cell repertoires in cytomegalovirus infection. Study at large: It was the public TCR beta signatures that indicated both CMV infection and matching HLA type. Study observations and caveats: Dominant in the ex vivo response were TCR beta clonotypes restricted by HLA-C and specific for CMV.

Germline lookup yields CDR1 SGHVS and CDR2 FQNEAQ. J lost 9 bases, V lost 10 bases, and 14 bases had no gene match. This CDR3 comprises 16 residues. This clonotype was seen only a few times. Its antigen remains unknown. TCRdb itself ran the reads through MiXCR, one entry per CDR3 protein. Altogether about 530,000 distinct CDR3 sequences are present, about 30% being singletons, with the ten largest covering 13%. This receptor was obtained from a human donor in good health (CMV status not recorded). Some clones in this sample may be carry-over from other donors' samples. Sequencing used PBMCs. The gene calls are TRBV7-8 and TRBJ2-1; TRBD2 aligns across 14 bases. CDR3 bases: TGTGCCATCCCTAAGTCCGGGACTAGCGGGGGTAGTGAGCAGTTCTTC. Translation: CAIPKSGTSGGSEQFF.